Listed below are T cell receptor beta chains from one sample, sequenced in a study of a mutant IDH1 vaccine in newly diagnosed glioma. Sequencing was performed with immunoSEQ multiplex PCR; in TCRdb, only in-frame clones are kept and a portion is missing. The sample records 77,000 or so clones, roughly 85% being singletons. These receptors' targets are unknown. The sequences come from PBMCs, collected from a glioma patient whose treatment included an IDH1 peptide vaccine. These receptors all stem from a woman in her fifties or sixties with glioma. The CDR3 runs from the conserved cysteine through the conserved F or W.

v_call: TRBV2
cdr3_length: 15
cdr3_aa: CASKNHRGTNTEAFF

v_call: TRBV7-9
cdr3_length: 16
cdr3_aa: CASTPSPPSGSYEQYF

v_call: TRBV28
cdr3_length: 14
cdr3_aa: CASSSSGRGNEQYF

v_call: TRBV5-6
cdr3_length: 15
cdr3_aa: CASSAHRGVNTEAFF

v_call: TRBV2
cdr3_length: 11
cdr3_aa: CASRSGAEQFF

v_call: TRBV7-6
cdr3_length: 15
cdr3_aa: CASSLALKGTGELFF

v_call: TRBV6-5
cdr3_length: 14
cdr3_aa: CASSPPGAKETQYF

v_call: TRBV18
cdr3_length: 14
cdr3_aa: CASSPPKLNYEQYF

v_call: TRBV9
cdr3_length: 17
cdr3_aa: CASSVGLGDRAPGELFF

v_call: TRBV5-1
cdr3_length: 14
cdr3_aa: CASSATGVNTEAFF

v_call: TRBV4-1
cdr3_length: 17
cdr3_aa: CASSLPLAGGLTDTQYF

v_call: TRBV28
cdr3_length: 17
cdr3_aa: CASSSTPGQPEGYEQYF

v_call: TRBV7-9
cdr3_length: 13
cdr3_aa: CASSLGNDYGYTF

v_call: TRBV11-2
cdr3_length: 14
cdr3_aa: CASSLTGGVGEQYF

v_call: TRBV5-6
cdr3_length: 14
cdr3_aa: CASSLGDRGYEQYF

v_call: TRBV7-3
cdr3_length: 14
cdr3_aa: CASSLTVSAYEQYF

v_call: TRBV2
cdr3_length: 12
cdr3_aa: CASSEVGREQYF

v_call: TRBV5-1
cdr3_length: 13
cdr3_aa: CASSLDFDGPQHF

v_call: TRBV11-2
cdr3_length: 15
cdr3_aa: CASSPLGGASEKLFF

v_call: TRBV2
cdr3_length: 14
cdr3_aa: CASSLTVQPRKLFF

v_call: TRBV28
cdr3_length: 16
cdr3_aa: CASSLPQTDPGTEAFF

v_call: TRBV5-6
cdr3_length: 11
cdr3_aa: CASSTGNKQYF

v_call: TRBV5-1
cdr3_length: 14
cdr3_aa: CASSLGGLSYEQYF

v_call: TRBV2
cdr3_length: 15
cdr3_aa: CASSLQGADTGELFF

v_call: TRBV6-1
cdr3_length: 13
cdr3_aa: CASSRGGVEGYTF

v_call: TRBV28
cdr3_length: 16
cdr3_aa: CASSYNLWTGAYEQYF

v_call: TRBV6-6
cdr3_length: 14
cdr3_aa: CASSIQKQGTEAFF

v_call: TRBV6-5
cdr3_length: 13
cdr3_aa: CASIRDRGTEAFF

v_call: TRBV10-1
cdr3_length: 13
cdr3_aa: CASSDGRADEQFF

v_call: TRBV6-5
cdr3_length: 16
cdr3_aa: CASSSRPGESDYEQYF

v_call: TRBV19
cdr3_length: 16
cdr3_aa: CASKISFGTGSHEQYF

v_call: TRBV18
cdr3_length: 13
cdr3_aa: CASSPQPNTEAFF

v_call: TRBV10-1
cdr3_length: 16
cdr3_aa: CASSEQGTVSSYEQYF

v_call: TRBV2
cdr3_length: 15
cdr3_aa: CASSEGHPVDYGYTF

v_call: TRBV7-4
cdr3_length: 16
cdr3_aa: CASSFPSGGRAGELFF

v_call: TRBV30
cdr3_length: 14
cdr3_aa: CAWSGRGNSYEQYF

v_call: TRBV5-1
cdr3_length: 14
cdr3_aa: CASSLPTATYEQYF

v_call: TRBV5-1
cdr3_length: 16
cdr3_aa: CASSMGEVRYQETQYF

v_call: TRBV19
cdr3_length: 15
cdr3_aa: CATDTGKGSRQPQHF

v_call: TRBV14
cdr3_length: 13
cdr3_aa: CASSRRGPNEQFF

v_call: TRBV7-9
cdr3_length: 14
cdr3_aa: CASSLPGQQETQYF

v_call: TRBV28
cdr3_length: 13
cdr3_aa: CASSLRPAYEQYF

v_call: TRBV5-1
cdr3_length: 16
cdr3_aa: CASSLAGGAAANEQFF

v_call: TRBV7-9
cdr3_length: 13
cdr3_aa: CASSLDRGTEAFF

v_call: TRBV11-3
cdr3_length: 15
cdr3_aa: CASSLGLAGRNEQYF

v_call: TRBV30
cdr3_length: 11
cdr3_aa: CAWTGGNGYTF

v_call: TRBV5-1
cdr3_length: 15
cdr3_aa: CASSPVGRRNTEAFF

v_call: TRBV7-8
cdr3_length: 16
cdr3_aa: CASSLAGTSGNREQYF

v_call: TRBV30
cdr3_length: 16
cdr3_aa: CAWSRDRSSSGNTIYF

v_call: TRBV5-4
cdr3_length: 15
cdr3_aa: CASSFPQGSRTEAFF

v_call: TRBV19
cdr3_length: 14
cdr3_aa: CASSIPTADQPQHF

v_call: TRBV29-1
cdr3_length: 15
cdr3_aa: CSVDMGDRGPYGYTF

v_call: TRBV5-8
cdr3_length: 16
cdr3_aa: CASSGGGPNSNQPQHF

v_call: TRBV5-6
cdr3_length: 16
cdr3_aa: CASSSARLASTGELFF

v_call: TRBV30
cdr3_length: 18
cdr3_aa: CAWITRGAQASGANVLTF